The rows below give T cell receptor beta chains drawn from one sample of a study of regulatory T cells in long-lasting Graves disease. TCRdb processed the multiplex PCR reads anew with MiXCR; each CDR3 protein has one entry. The table has hundreds of thousands of distinct CDR3 sequences, about 15% seen once; the top ten hold under 20%. This sample also belongs to another study, concerning T cells in Graves' hyperthyroidism and ophthalmopathy.

Sequences were derived from peripheral blood mononuclear cells (PBMCs), sampled at new diagnosis, from a patient treated with antithyroid drugs. Receptors were obtained from a woman aged 30 to 39 with Graves disease. Each CDR3 is given with its conserved first and last residue. Fields, in order: D gene, clone size, J gene, CDR3 length, V gene, CDR3 DNA, CDR3 protein. A D gene is named only where the DNA matches it firmly. The size entry is marked missing in some rows and otherwise reads once, few, many or a size class.

d_call: .; clone_size: many; j_call: TRBJ1-5; cdr3_length: 15; v_call: TRBV19; cdr3_nt: TGTGCCAGTAGTATGGACAGTAGGGGCAATCAGCCCCAGCATTTT; cdr3_aa: CASSMDSRGNQPQHF
d_call: TRBD2; clone_size: few; j_call: TRBJ2-2; cdr3_length: 14; v_call: TRBV7-6; cdr3_nt: TGTGCCAGCAGCGATACTAGCGGATTAACGGAGCTGTTTTTT; cdr3_aa: CASSDTSGLTELFF
d_call: TRBD2; clone_size: many; j_call: TRBJ2-7; cdr3_length: 15; v_call: TRBV7-9; cdr3_nt: TGTGCCAGCAGCGCAACTAGCGGAGGAGTTTACGAGCAGTACTTC; cdr3_aa: CASSATSGGVYEQYF
d_call: TRBD2; clone_size: many; j_call: TRBJ2-5; cdr3_length: 15; v_call: TRBV7-8; cdr3_nt: TGTGCCAGCAGCTATCTGCCAGGGACTAAAGAGACCCAGTACTTC; cdr3_aa: CASSYLPGTKETQYF
d_call: TRBD1; clone_size: many; j_call: TRBJ2-5; cdr3_length: 16; v_call: TRBV7-6; cdr3_nt: TGTGCCAGCAGCCAAATTAGCGGACAGGGGGCGAAGACCCAGTACTTC; cdr3_aa: CASSQISGQGAKTQYF
d_call: TRBD1; clone_size: many; j_call: TRBJ1-2; cdr3_length: 12; v_call: TRBV12-3/TRBV12-4; cdr3_nt: TGTGCCAGCAGTACGCCGACAGGGCCCTACACCTTC; cdr3_aa: CASSTPTGPYTF
d_call: TRBD1; clone_size: many; j_call: TRBJ2-1; cdr3_length: 14; v_call: TRBV6-1; cdr3_nt: TGTGCCAGCATGGGACAGAGCTCCTACAATGAGCAGTTCTTC; cdr3_aa: CASMGQSSYNEQFF
d_call: .; clone_size: .; j_call: TRBJ2-4; cdr3_length: 15; v_call: TRBV7-3; cdr3_nt: TGTGCCAGCAGCTTGGGGACCCTAGCCAAAAACATTCGGTACTTC; cdr3_aa: CASSLGTLAKNIRYF
d_call: .; clone_size: many; j_call: TRBJ1-5; cdr3_length: 12; v_call: TRBV27; cdr3_nt: TGTGCCCGACTTTTTGGCAATCAGCCCCAGCATTTT; cdr3_aa: CARLFGNQPQHF
d_call: .; clone_size: few; j_call: TRBJ2-7; cdr3_length: 14; v_call: TRBV16; cdr3_nt: TGTGCCAGCAGCCAATCATCAGGAGCCTACGAGCAGTACTTC; cdr3_aa: CASSQSSGAYEQYF
d_call: TRBD1; clone_size: .; j_call: TRBJ2-7; cdr3_length: 15; v_call: TRBV5-1; cdr3_nt: TGCGCCAGCAGCGCCAGGGGACAGGGGTTCGACGAGCAGTACTTC; cdr3_aa: CASSARGQGFDEQYF
d_call: TRBD1; clone_size: .; j_call: TRBJ2-3; cdr3_length: 18; v_call: TRBV5-8; cdr3_nt: TGTGCCAGCAGCATGATGGGGACAGCCAGCGGTCGCACAGATACGCAGTATTTT; cdr3_aa: CASSMMGTASGRTDTQYF
d_call: .; clone_size: many; j_call: TRBJ1-1; cdr3_length: 14; v_call: TRBV29-1; cdr3_nt: TGCAGCGTTACACCGACAGGCGGGAACACTGAAGCTTTCTTT; cdr3_aa: CSVTPTGGNTEAFF
d_call: TRBD2; clone_size: many; j_call: TRBJ2-7; cdr3_length: 16; v_call: TRBV11-2; cdr3_nt: TGTGCCAGCAGCTTTTTCCTAGCGGGAGGGCCCTACGAGCAGTACTTC; cdr3_aa: CASSFFLAGGPYEQYF
d_call: .; clone_size: many; j_call: TRBJ2-1; cdr3_length: 11; v_call: TRBV7-9; cdr3_nt: TGTGCCAGCAGCTTGGGGGACCCGCCGATCTTC; cdr3_aa: CASSLGDPPIF
d_call: .; clone_size: many; j_call: TRBJ2-1; cdr3_length: 11; v_call: TRBV30; cdr3_nt: TGTGCCTGGAGTGCCCTAAATGAGCAGTTCTTC; cdr3_aa: CAWSALNEQFF
d_call: .; clone_size: .; j_call: TRBJ2-1; cdr3_length: 13; v_call: TRBV12-5; cdr3_nt: TGTGCTAGTGGTTTGGGGGGGCTCAATGAGCAGTTCTTC; cdr3_aa: CASGLGGLNEQFF
d_call: TRBD1; clone_size: few; j_call: TRBJ2-5; cdr3_length: 14; v_call: TRBV29-1; cdr3_nt: TGCAGCGCCGAGACAGGGAAAGACCATGAGACCCAGTACTTC; cdr3_aa: CSAETGKDHETQYF
d_call: .; clone_size: .; j_call: TRBJ2-2; cdr3_length: 16; v_call: TRBV28; cdr3_nt: TGTGCCAGCAGTTTATCATCTAGCGTAAACACCGGGGAGCTGTTTTTT; cdr3_aa: CASSLSSSVNTGELFF
d_call: .; clone_size: once; j_call: TRBJ2-7; cdr3_length: 15; v_call: TRBV12-3/TRBV12-4; cdr3_nt: TGTGCCAGCAGCCAAGTGGCAGGGGATTCCTACGGGCAGTACTTC; cdr3_aa: CASSQVAGDSYGQYF
d_call: .; clone_size: .; j_call: TRBJ2-1; cdr3_length: 17; v_call: TRBV6-1; cdr3_nt: TGTGCCAGCAGCCTACCCTCGTTGGCTAGAGCCACCAATGAGCAGTTCTTC; cdr3_aa: CASSLPSLARATNEQFF
d_call: TRBD1; clone_size: few; j_call: TRBJ2-2; cdr3_length: 15; v_call: TRBV6-4; cdr3_nt: TGTGCCAGCACCAGAAACAGGGGTGGGACCGGGGAGCTGTTTTTT; cdr3_aa: CASTRNRGGTGELFF
d_call: .; clone_size: .; j_call: TRBJ2-7; cdr3_length: 15; v_call: TRBV5-1; cdr3_nt: TGCGCCAGCAGCCCGGGACGCACGGTAGAGTACGAGCAGTACTTC; cdr3_aa: CASSPGRTVEYEQYF
d_call: TRBD1; clone_size: many; j_call: TRBJ2-7; cdr3_length: 14; v_call: TRBV11-3; cdr3_nt: TGTGCCAGCAGCGGACAGGGTGCCCCCTACGAGCAGTACTTC; cdr3_aa: CASSGQGAPYEQYF
d_call: .; clone_size: few; j_call: TRBJ2-2; cdr3_length: 17; v_call: TRBV7-3; cdr3_nt: TGTGCCAGCAGCTTAGTCGGGGAGACTCTGGGCGCCGGGGAGCTGTTTTTT; cdr3_aa: CASSLVGETLGAGELFF
d_call: TRBD2; clone_size: few; j_call: TRBJ2-7; cdr3_length: 15; v_call: TRBV5-1; cdr3_nt: TGCGCCAGCAGAACGAGTATACGGACTAGCTACGAGCAGTACTTC; cdr3_aa: CASRTSIRTSYEQYF
d_call: .; clone_size: .; j_call: TRBJ1-4; cdr3_length: 14; v_call: TRBV12-3/TRBV12-4; cdr3_nt: TGTGCCAGCAGTCCGACTGTGCGTAATGAAAAACTGTTTTTT; cdr3_aa: CASSPTVRNEKLFF
d_call: .; clone_size: many; j_call: TRBJ2-7; cdr3_length: 14; v_call: TRBV20-1; cdr3_nt: TGCAGTGCTAGAGGAACGCAGGGGACCTACGAGCAGTACTTC; cdr3_aa: CSARGTQGTYEQYF
d_call: TRBD1; clone_size: .; j_call: TRBJ2-2; cdr3_length: 16; v_call: TRBV10-3; cdr3_nt: TGTGCCATCAGGAACCGGGACAGGGGTCAAACCGGGGAGCTGTTTTTT; cdr3_aa: CAIRNRDRGQTGELFF
d_call: .; clone_size: .; j_call: TRBJ2-1; cdr3_length: 13; v_call: TRBV6-2/TRBV6-3; cdr3_nt: TGTGCCAGCAGTTACTCAGGGATGTCTGAGCAGTTCTTC; cdr3_aa: CASSYSGMSEQFF
d_call: TRBD1; clone_size: .; j_call: TRBJ2-7; cdr3_length: 14; v_call: TRBV6-1; cdr3_nt: TGTGCCAGCAGTCCCGGGACAGATCGCTACGAGCAGTACTTC; cdr3_aa: CASSPGTDRYEQYF
d_call: .; clone_size: many; j_call: TRBJ2-5; cdr3_length: 13; v_call: TRBV7-3; cdr3_nt: TGTGCCAGCAGCTTAGGCCGGGGGGAGACCCAGTACTTC; cdr3_aa: CASSLGRGETQYF
d_call: .; clone_size: .; j_call: TRBJ2-7; cdr3_length: 13; v_call: TRBV14; cdr3_nt: TGTGCCAGCAGCCAATCCCTCACCTACGAGCAGTACTTC; cdr3_aa: CASSQSLTYEQYF
d_call: .; clone_size: .; j_call: TRBJ2-2; cdr3_length: 18; v_call: TRBV6-2/TRBV6-3; cdr3_nt: TGTGCCAGCAGTCACCCAACTCGACAGCCAACCCCAACCGGGGAGCTGTTTTTT; cdr3_aa: CASSHPTRQPTPTGELFF
d_call: TRBD1; clone_size: .; j_call: TRBJ2-6; cdr3_length: 17; v_call: TRBV4-1; cdr3_nt: TGCGCCAGCAGCCAAGCCCAGGGGGCAGGTGGGGCCAACGTCCTGACTTTC; cdr3_aa: CASSQAQGAGGANVLTF
d_call: .; clone_size: many; j_call: TRBJ1-5; cdr3_length: 13; v_call: TRBV7-8; cdr3_nt: TGTGCCAGCAGCTTAGAAGGGGAACAGCCCCAGCATTTT; cdr3_aa: CASSLEGEQPQHF
d_call: .; clone_size: .; j_call: TRBJ2-5; cdr3_length: 17; v_call: TRBV10-1; cdr3_nt: TGCGCCAGCAGTGGGCGGACAGAGATGATCCGGACGGAGACCCAGTACTTC; cdr3_aa: CASSGRTEMIRTETQYF
d_call: .; clone_size: many; j_call: TRBJ2-1; cdr3_length: 12; v_call: TRBV30; cdr3_nt: TGTGCCTGGATGGCGGACAACAATGAGCAGTTCTTC; cdr3_aa: CAWMADNNEQFF
d_call: TRBD1; clone_size: many; j_call: TRBJ2-2; cdr3_length: 15; v_call: TRBV6-5; cdr3_nt: TGTGCCAGCAGTTGGGACAGGGAGAGGACCGGGGAGCTGTTTTTT; cdr3_aa: CASSWDRERTGELFF
d_call: TRBD1; clone_size: .; j_call: TRBJ2-7; cdr3_length: 15; v_call: TRBV19; cdr3_nt: TGTGCCAGTACATGGGGTTCAGGACAGGGCTACGAGCAGTACTTC; cdr3_aa: CASTWGSGQGYEQYF
d_call: TRBD1; clone_size: .; j_call: TRBJ1-1; cdr3_length: 14; v_call: TRBV2; cdr3_nt: TGTGCCAGCAGTGCCGGGACAGGGGTCGCTGAAGCTTTCTTT; cdr3_aa: CASSAGTGVAEAFF
d_call: .; clone_size: .; j_call: TRBJ1-1; cdr3_length: 12; v_call: TRBV7-2; cdr3_nt: TGTGCCAGCGGTTGGATGAACACTGAAGCTTTCTTT; cdr3_aa: CASGWMNTEAFF
d_call: .; clone_size: few; j_call: TRBJ2-2; cdr3_length: 15; v_call: TRBV7-9; cdr3_nt: TGTGCCAGCAGCTTCTGGCCTGCGAACACCGGGGAGCTGTTTTTT; cdr3_aa: CASSFWPANTGELFF
d_call: TRBD2; clone_size: .; j_call: TRBJ2-7; cdr3_length: 15; v_call: TRBV9; cdr3_nt: TGTGCCAGCAGCGTAAGCACTAGCGGGACCTACGAGCAGTACTTC; cdr3_aa: CASSVSTSGTYEQYF
d_call: TRBD1; clone_size: many; j_call: TRBJ1-2; cdr3_length: 14; v_call: TRBV28; cdr3_nt: TGTGCCAGCAGCCCAGGGGGATCAAAGTATGGCTACACCTTC; cdr3_aa: CASSPGGSKYGYTF
d_call: .; clone_size: many; j_call: TRBJ1-1; cdr3_length: 15; v_call: TRBV7-3; cdr3_nt: TGTGCCAGCAGCTTAGCCGGGAGACCGAACACTGAAGCTTTCTTT; cdr3_aa: CASSLAGRPNTEAFF
d_call: TRBD1; clone_size: many; j_call: TRBJ1-2; cdr3_length: 15; v_call: TRBV30; cdr3_nt: TGTGCCTGGAAAGGGCTACTCCGGGACAGGGGAGGCTACACCTTC; cdr3_aa: CAWKGLLRDRGGYTF
d_call: TRBD1; clone_size: many; j_call: TRBJ1-1; cdr3_length: 15; v_call: TRBV7-6; cdr3_nt: TGTGCCAGCAGCTTAGCAACAGGGGGCTTGCCTGAAGCTTTCTTT; cdr3_aa: CASSLATGGLPEAFF
d_call: TRBD2; clone_size: many; j_call: TRBJ2-7; cdr3_length: 14; v_call: TRBV7-8; cdr3_nt: TGTGCCAGCTTATCCGCGGGAGGTTCCTACGAGCAGTACTTC; cdr3_aa: CASLSAGGSYEQYF
d_call: .; clone_size: few; j_call: TRBJ1-4; cdr3_length: 14; v_call: TRBV5-1; cdr3_nt: TGCGCCAGCACCGGGGGGGAAGAGAGCGAAAAACTGTTTTTT; cdr3_aa: CASTGGEESEKLFF
d_call: TRBD2; clone_size: .; j_call: TRBJ2-7; cdr3_length: 15; v_call: TRBV3-1; cdr3_nt: TGTGCCAGCAGCCAACGACTAGCGGGAGTCGGCGAGCAGTACTTC; cdr3_aa: CASSQRLAGVGEQYF
d_call: .; clone_size: .; j_call: TRBJ2-2; cdr3_length: 16; v_call: TRBV19; cdr3_nt: TGTGCCGGTAGTATATGGCGGGACCTCCTCACCGGGGAGCTGTTTTTT; cdr3_aa: CAGSIWRDLLTGELFF
d_call: .; clone_size: many; j_call: TRBJ2-2; cdr3_length: 16; v_call: TRBV2; cdr3_nt: TGTGCCAGCATTCCTTATCGGGGTGCGCTTTCCGGGGAGCTGTTTTTT; cdr3_aa: CASIPYRGALSGELFF
d_call: TRBD2; clone_size: few; j_call: TRBJ2-1; cdr3_length: 16; v_call: TRBV9; cdr3_nt: TGTGCCAGCAGCGTAGGGGGACTAGCGGGTTACAATGAGCAGTTCTTC; cdr3_aa: CASSVGGLAGYNEQFF
d_call: .; clone_size: .; j_call: TRBJ1-2; cdr3_length: 15; v_call: TRBV14; cdr3_nt: TGTGCCAGCAGCAAAGGGGCTATAGCTAACTATGGCTACACCTTC; cdr3_aa: CASSKGAIANYGYTF
d_call: TRBD1; clone_size: .; j_call: TRBJ2-7; cdr3_length: 15; v_call: TRBV9; cdr3_nt: TGTGCCAGCAGCGAGGACAGGGGACCTCCCTACGAGCAGTACTTC; cdr3_aa: CASSEDRGPPYEQYF
d_call: .; clone_size: .; j_call: TRBJ1-1; cdr3_length: 14; v_call: TRBV18; cdr3_nt: TGTGCCAGCTCACCAGAGTCGTCGAACACTGAAGCTTTCTTT; cdr3_aa: CASSPESSNTEAFF
d_call: TRBD2; clone_size: .; j_call: TRBJ2-3; cdr3_length: 14; v_call: TRBV20-1; cdr3_nt: TGCAGTGCACTTAGCGGGACGGCGACAGATACGCAGTATTTT; cdr3_aa: CSALSGTATDTQYF
d_call: .; clone_size: few; j_call: TRBJ2-2; cdr3_length: 17; v_call: TRBV12-3/TRBV12-4; cdr3_nt: TGTGCCAGCAGTCCCAAGGGGATTTGGGGAAACACCGGGGAGCTGTTTTTT; cdr3_aa: CASSPKGIWGNTGELFF
d_call: TRBD2; clone_size: .; j_call: TRBJ2-1; cdr3_length: 16; v_call: TRBV24-1; cdr3_nt: TGTGCCACCAGTCCTAGCGGGAGGGCCTCTGTCGATGAGCAGTTCTTC; cdr3_aa: CATSPSGRASVDEQFF